Listed below are T cell receptor beta chains from one sample, sequenced in a study of metastatic and nonmetastatic thyroid tumors. TCRdb reanalyzed the PCR reads with MiXCR. The sample consists of roughly 15,000 clones, about 28% of them appearing once. The specimen sequenced was tumor tissue. All receptors come from a female donor with papillary thyroid cancer or a benign thyroid nodule (not recorded which). Some clones in this sample may be carry-over from other donors' samples. CDR3s include the opening cysteine and the closing phenylalanine or tryptophan. D genes are given only for firm matches. Clone size is given for some rows only: seen once, a few or many times, or a class if the clone is expanded.

j_call: TRBJ1-3; clone_size: NA; v_call: TRBV18; d_call: NA; cdr3_aa: CATDFPPTSGNTIYF; cdr3_nt: TGTGCCACCGACTTTCCTCCGACTTCTGGAAACACCATATATTTT
j_call: TRBJ2-1; clone_size: NA; v_call: TRBV27; d_call: TRBD2; cdr3_aa: CASSPGTSGSVDEQFF; cdr3_nt: TGTGCCAGCAGTCCAGGGACTAGCGGGAGCGTAGATGAGCAGTTCTTC
j_call: TRBJ2-1; clone_size: few; v_call: TRBV2; d_call: TRBD2; cdr3_aa: CASSPSTSGTDEQFF; cdr3_nt: TGTGCCAGCAGCCCCAGTACTAGCGGGACTGACGAGCAGTTCTTC
j_call: TRBJ1-6; clone_size: medium-sized; v_call: TRBV6-5; d_call: NA; cdr3_aa: CASSYSPDLPLHF; cdr3_nt: TGTGCCAGCAGTTACTCCCCGGATTTACCCCTCCACTTT
j_call: TRBJ2-7; clone_size: many; v_call: TRBV7-2; d_call: TRBD1; cdr3_aa: CASMTGTGSYEQYF; cdr3_nt: TGTGCCAGTATGACAGGGACAGGGTCTTACGAGCAGTACTTC
j_call: TRBJ2-2; clone_size: NA; v_call: TRBV20-1; d_call: NA; cdr3_aa: CSASWGGGGELFF; cdr3_nt: TGCAGTGCTAGCTGGGGAGGTGGCGGGGAGCTGTTTTTT
j_call: TRBJ2-7; clone_size: NA; v_call: TRBV29-1; d_call: NA; cdr3_aa: CSVGVADSVYEQYF; cdr3_nt: TGCAGCGTTGGGGTAGCGGATTCGGTCTACGAGCAGTACTTC
j_call: TRBJ2-6; clone_size: many; v_call: TRBV5-1; d_call: TRBD1; cdr3_aa: CASSPTQGEKSSGANVLTF; cdr3_nt: TGCGCCAGCAGCCCCACACAGGGGGAAAAGAGCTCTGGGGCCAACGTCCTGACTTTC
j_call: TRBJ1-4; clone_size: once; v_call: TRBV11-2; d_call: NA; cdr3_aa: CASSPSVGEKLFF; cdr3_nt: TGTGCCAGCAGCCCCTCGGTCGGGGAAAAACTGTTTTTT
j_call: TRBJ1-5; clone_size: once; v_call: TRBV30; d_call: TRBD1; cdr3_aa: CAWSKGQGRDQPQHF; cdr3_nt: TGTGCCTGGAGTAAAGGACAGGGAAGGGACCAGCCCCAGCATTTT
j_call: TRBJ1-2; clone_size: many; v_call: TRBV18; d_call: TRBD1; cdr3_aa: CASSVGTAVYGYTF; cdr3_nt: TGTGCCAGCTCGGTCGGGACAGCAGTCTATGGCTACACCTTC
j_call: TRBJ1-1; clone_size: NA; v_call: TRBV19; d_call: TRBD1; cdr3_aa: CASSMEEQGGWNTEAFF; cdr3_nt: TGTGCCAGTAGTATGGAGGAGCAGGGGGGGTGGAACACTGAAGCTTTCTTT
j_call: TRBJ2-5; clone_size: medium-sized; v_call: TRBV4-1; d_call: NA; cdr3_aa: CASSQDPQRQETQYF; cdr3_nt: TGCGCCAGCAGCCAAGATCCACAGAGACAAGAGACCCAGTACTTC
j_call: TRBJ1-3; clone_size: many; v_call: TRBV30; d_call: NA; cdr3_aa: CAWRRRNTIYF; cdr3_nt: TGTGCCTGGAGAAGGAGAAACACCATATATTTT
j_call: TRBJ2-2; clone_size: many; v_call: TRBV20-1; d_call: NA; cdr3_aa: CSARGANTGELFF; cdr3_nt: TGCAGTGCTAGGGGCGCGAACACCGGGGAGCTGTTTTTT
j_call: TRBJ1-4; clone_size: medium-sized; v_call: TRBV28; d_call: TRBD1; cdr3_aa: CASSLGGQGAKLFF; cdr3_nt: TGTGCCAGCAGTTTAGGGGGACAGGGGGCAAAACTGTTTTTT
j_call: TRBJ2-7; clone_size: NA; v_call: TRBV7-8; d_call: TRBD2; cdr3_aa: CASSTFGRARDEQYF; cdr3_nt: TGTGCCAGCAGCACTTTCGGGAGGGCCAGGGACGAGCAGTACTTC
j_call: TRBJ2-7; clone_size: medium-sized; v_call: TRBV11-3; d_call: TRBD2; cdr3_aa: CASSWGLAGDYEQYF; cdr3_nt: TGTGCCAGCAGCTGGGGACTAGCGGGAGACTACGAGCAGTACTTC
j_call: TRBJ2-1; clone_size: NA; v_call: TRBV7-2; d_call: TRBD2; cdr3_aa: CASSLAAGVPDGQFF; cdr3_nt: TGTGCCAGCAGCTTAGCTGCGGGAGTGCCGGATGGGCAGTTCTTC
j_call: TRBJ2-7; clone_size: once; v_call: TRBV30; d_call: NA; cdr3_aa: CAWSVQPGNEQYF; cdr3_nt: TGTGCCTGGAGTGTACAACCAGGGAACGAGCAGTACTTC
j_call: TRBJ1-2; clone_size: NA; v_call: TRBV13; d_call: NA; cdr3_aa: CASSLGGAQSRCYTF; cdr3_nt: TGTGCCAGCAGCTTAGGGGGGGCACAATCTCGGTGCTACACCTTC
j_call: TRBJ2-3; clone_size: many; v_call: TRBV20-1; d_call: NA; cdr3_aa: CSAPRIPGLWDTQYF; cdr3_nt: TGCAGTGCTCCAAGGATACCGGGCCTATGGGATACGCAGTATTTT
j_call: TRBJ1-1; clone_size: many; v_call: TRBV12-3/TRBV12-4; d_call: NA; cdr3_aa: CASTTMNTEAFF; cdr3_nt: TGTGCCAGCACAACCATGAACACTGAAGCTTTCTTT
j_call: TRBJ2-1; clone_size: NA; v_call: TRBV20-1; d_call: NA; cdr3_aa: CSASQYNEQFF; cdr3_nt: TGCAGTGCTAGCCAATACAATGAGCAGTTCTTC